These 18 T cell receptor beta chains came from one sample sequenced in a study of T cell changes during pregnancy in multiple sclerosis (dated by TCRdb to about 2019). Library construction relied on the immunoSEQ multiplex PCR assay. The immuneACCESS repertoire file appears here via TCRdb, limited to in-frame rearrangements. These files lack a portion of the clones; in checked studies, under half of the deficit traces to unresolved V genes, and the cause of the others is not known. This sample comprises 55,000 to 65,000 clones, over 85% of them detected only once. Less than 0.45% of the sample belongs to the ten largest clones. The specimen was CD4+ T cells from peripheral blood mononuclear cells, collected before pregnancy. These receptor sequences come from a female donor with multiple sclerosis, enrolled in a pregnancy study.

The chain couples TRBV7-3 to TRBJ2-5; weak D call: TRBD2 (6 bases). Germline CDR1 is SGHTA and CDR2 is FQGTGA. The CDR3 runs 13 residues. V lost 5 bases and J lost 5, with 12 bases in between. CDR3 loop: CASSRGGGETQYF. Written as DNA, the CDR3 is TGTGCCAGCAGCAGGGGTGGAGGGGAGACCCAGTACTTC.

The rearrangement links TRBV10-3 to TRBJ2-7; D is perhaps TRBD1 (5 bases). Trimming took 3 bases from V and 2 from J, leaving 14 bases between them. CDR3 size: 15 residues. CDR1 ENHRY and CDR2 SYGVKD come from the germline V gene. This CDR3 reads CAISEPTVYTYEQYF. CDR3 in DNA: TGTGCCATCAGTGAACCGACAGTGTATACCTACGAGCAGTACTTC.

The chain carries TRBV18 and TRBJ1-3; D gene unclear. With 6 bases removed from V and 0 bases from J, the gap between germline ends came to 6 bases. Germline values: CDR1 KGHSH, CDR2 LQKENI. This CDR3 has 13 amino acids. Here the CDR3 reads CASSEVSGNTIYF. CDR3 sequence (DNA): TGTGCCAGCTCCGAGGTCTCTGGAAACACCATATATTTT.

There are a few counts of this clone. The rearrangement joins TRBV28 to TRBJ1-1; no definite D call. This CDR3 is 13 amino acids long. CDR1 and CDR2 (germline): MDHEN, SYDVKM. The V end lost 7 bases, the J end lost 2 bases, and 11 bases lay between the germline ends. CDR3: CASTFSLNTEAFF. CDR3 nucleotide sequence: TGTGCCAGCACCTTCAGTCTTAACACTGAAGCTTTCTTT.

This clone was picked up a small number of times. J is TRBJ2-1 and V is TRBV23-1; tentatively, D is TRBD2 (6 bases). TRBV23-1 is marked as an open reading frame, function uncertain. The germline V and J ends were trimmed by 3 bases and 4 bases, with 10 bases remaining between them. The CDR3 has 14 amino acids. CDR3 region: CASSQPGAYNEQFF. The CDR3 nucleotides are TGCGCCAGCAGTCAGCCGGGAGCATACAATGAGCAGTTCTTC.

The chain recombines TRBV7-9 with TRBJ1-5, with no clear D. Germline V lookup: CDR1 SEHNR, CDR2 FQNEAQ (reference sequence). Trimming left V 3 bases short and J 6 bases short, with 9 bases between. The CDR3 is 13 amino acids. The CDR3: CASSFGEGQPQHF. The DNA for the CDR3 is TGTGCCAGCAGCTTTGGGGAGGGTCAGCCCCAGCATTTT.

CDR3 region: CAISRDLYGYTF. CDR3 nucleotides: TGTGCCATCAGTAGAGATCTTTATGGCTACACCTTC. This chain links TRBV10-3 with TRBJ1-2; D not certain. V lost 5 bases, J lost 5 bases, and 9 bases lay in between. Germline CDR1 reads ENHRY; CDR2 reads SYGVKD. The CDR3 runs 12 residues.

The chain carries TRBV5-4 and TRBJ2-1; 9 nucleotides line up with TRBD2. Germline assignment: CDR1 SGHNT and CDR2 YYREEE (reference sequence). With V trimmed by 3 bases and J by 8 bases, 15 bases remained unmatched. CDR3 size: 17 residues. CDR3 protein: CASSSVYGGRATHEQFF. CDR3 bases: TGTGCCAGCAGCTCGGTCTATGGCGGGAGGGCTACACATGAGCAGTTCTTC.

The V call is TRBV29-1, the J call TRBJ2-1; 7 bases agree with TRBD2. The CDR3 spans 14 residues. Losses at the gene ends were 4 bases for V and 0 bases for J; bases not matched to a gene: 3. The germline CDR1 and CDR2 sequences are SQVTM and ANQGSEA. The CDR3 here is CSVGSGVSYNEQFF. DNA of the CDR3: TGCAGCGTTGGCAGCGGGGTCTCCTACAATGAGCAGTTCTTC.

V and J are TRBV5-4 and TRBJ2-3; D may be TRBD2 (5 bases). The CDR3 contains 17 residues. V dropped 1 base and J dropped 3 bases, with 18 bases sitting between them. Germline values: CDR1 SGHNT, CDR2 YYREEE (reference sequence). Here the CDR3 DNA reads TGTGCCAGCAGCTTGTCCATCCGGACTTCTCCTACAGATACGCAGTATTTT. Translation: CASSLSIRTSPTDTQYF.

The CDR3 bases are TGTGCCAGTAGTATAGCGGGAGGGCCACATGAGCAGTTCTTC. It translates to CASSIAGGPHEQFF. The chain carries TRBV19 and TRBJ2-1, with 8 positions matching TRBD2. This CDR3 comprises 14 residues. Germline V gene data show CDR1 as LNHDA and CDR2 as SQIVND (reference sequence). V shed 1 base and J 8 bases; nucleotides not matched to a gene: 4.

This chain connects TRBV5-1 to TRBJ2-5; TRBD1 is a possible D gene (6 bases). V lost 4 bases and J lost 8, with 15 bases in between. The CDR3 has 13 amino acids. The germline gives CDR1 SGHRS, CDR2 YFSETQ. Written as DNA, the CDR3 is TGCGCCAGCAGCCCGGACTGGGGGCTAACCCAGTACTTC. As protein: CASSPDWGLTQYF. Using reference TRBV5-1 and TRBJ2-5 for the parts outside the CDR3, the full variable domain is KAGVTQTPRYLIKTRGQQVTLSCSPISGHRSVSWYQQTPGQGLQFLFEYFSETQRNKGNFPGRFSGRQFSNSRSEMNVSTLELGDSALYLCASSPDWGLTQYFGPGTRLLVL.

Only a few counts were recorded for this clone. The chain couples TRBV14 to TRBJ2-1, with D perhaps TRBD2 (6 bases). CDR1 and CDR2 (germline): SGHDN, FVKESK. Trimming left V 0 bases short and J 7 bases short, with 10 bases between. This CDR3 contains 14 residues. The CDR3 reads CASSQDRLENEQFF. The CDR3 nucleotides read TGTGCCAGCAGCCAAGATCGACTAGAGAATGAGCAGTTCTTC.

The genes are TRBV11-2 and TRBJ2-7; the D is unclear. Germline-derived CDR1 and CDR2 are SGHAT and FQNNGV. V was shortened by 0 bases and J by 4 bases, with 7 bases between the two germline ends. The CDR3 length is 13 residues. The DNA for the CDR3 is TGTGCCAGCAGCTTAGATAGAGGATACGAGCAGTACTTC. This sequence encodes CASSLDRGYEQYF.

This clone was found once. The rearrangement joins TRBV6-1 to TRBJ2-1, with TRBD2 as a possible D gene (5 bases). Germline CDR1 is MNHNS and CDR2 is SASEGT. This CDR3 spans 14 amino acids. V was pared by 4 bases and J by 10 bases, with 17 bases between. In DNA form, the CDR3 reads TGTGCCAGCAGTGCGAGGGAGACTTGGGTAGAGCAGTTCTTC. Its protein product is CASSARETWVEQFF.

CDR3 region: CASSLAPSVSYEQYF. DNA for the CDR3: TGTGCCAGCAGCTTAGCCCCTAGCGTCTCCTACGAGCAGTACTTC. This chain uses TRBV7-2 with TRBJ2-7; D might be TRBD2 (6 bases). V was cut by 0 bases and J by 0 bases, with 9 bases left in between. This CDR3 is built from 15 residues. Germline assignment: CDR1 SGHTA and CDR2 FQGNSA.

The V gene is TRBV9, the J gene TRBJ2-5, with a possible D match to TRBD2 (5 bases). CDR1 and CDR2 from the germline V gene are SGDLS and YYNGEE. Trimming removed 0 bases from V and 5 bases from J, with 8 bases in between. CDR3 length: 13 residues. CDR3: CASSVGSGETQYF. CDR3 DNA sequence: TGTGCCAGCAGCGTAGGATCGGGGGAGACCCAGTACTTC.

This chain uses TRBV4-1 with TRBJ2-4; TRBD2 agrees at 13 bases. The CDR3 runs to 20 residues. Trimming cost V 3 bases and J 0 bases; bases outside gene matches: 11. Germline CDR1 and CDR2: MGHRA and YSYEKL. The chain's CDR3 is CASSHAPGLAGQLAKNIQYF. The DNA of the CDR3 is TGCGCCAGCAGCCATGCCCCGGGACTAGCGGGACAACTAGCCAAAAACATTCAGTACTTC.